This T cell receptor (beta chain) derives from a study of cytomegalovirus exposure and HLA in healthy donors. The study's findings and limits: The study carried out a later analysis of TCR beta sequences. It associated around 17,000 of them with specific HLA alleles at a false discovery rate of 0.05.

The PCR employed 60 Vbeta primers together with 13 Jbeta primers. Clones were read by immunoSEQ multiplex PCR, and TCRdb kept only the in-frame ones, dropping some. The sample has more than 110,000 clones, about 78% seen once. Only a few counts were recorded for this clone. Antigen specificity is unknown. Germline V gives CDR1 MNHNS, CDR2 SASEGT. The CDR3 has 15 amino acids. The V gene end was trimmed by 6 bases and the J gene end by 1 base; junction bases not matched to a gene: 5. Sequenced input: PBMCs. This clonotype was obtained from a man aged 40-49 years in good health and CMV-seropositive. The chain links TRBV6-1 to TRBJ2-2; 7 bases are shared with TRBD1. Here the CDR3 DNA reads TGTGCCAGCAGCGCCGGGACAGTGAACACCGGGGAGCTGTTTTTT. Protein: CASSAGTVNTGELFF.